This entry lists 18 T cell receptor beta chains sequenced from one sample in a study of blood T cell repertoires in COVID-19. Method: immunoSEQ multiplex PCR; TCRdb's copy keeps in-frame clones and lacks some. The sample comprises hundreds of thousands of clones, over 70% of which are singletons, and under 6.5% rests with the top ten. Source material: peripheral blood. These receptors were taken from a woman aged 50 to 60 with COVID-19, enrolled during active disease.

The CDR3 DNA sequence: TGCAGCGTTGAAACTGACTACGAGCAGTACTTC. Protein: CSVETDYEQYF. The chain recombines TRBV29-1 with TRBJ2-7; no definite D call. This CDR3 has 11 amino acids. Germline CDR1 reads SQVTM; CDR2 reads ANQGSEA. V was trimmed by 2 bases and J by 3 bases, leaving 5 bases between them.

V gene TRBV5-4 combines with J gene TRBJ1-3, with a tentative D call TRBD1 (5 bases). Between the trimmed V and J ends, which lost 4 bases and 0 bases, there was a span of 11 bases. Germline V lookup: CDR1 SGHNT, CDR2 YYREEE (reference sequence). This CDR3 contains 15 residues. CDR3 sequence: CASSLGGYSGNTIYF. The DNA for the CDR3 is TGTGCCAGCAGCCTCGGGGGATACTCTGGAAACACCATATATTTT.

This chain uses TRBV2 with TRBJ2-2; 10 bases line up with TRBD1. With 8 bases clipped from V and 5 bases from J, the junction kept 8 bases outside the gene matches. The CDR3 extends over 15 amino acids. CDR1 SNHLY and CDR2 FYNNEI come from the germline V gene. DNA of the CDR3: TGTGCCAGCCGGGCGGGACAGGGGTTTACCGGGGAGCTGTTTTTT. It codes for CASRAGQGFTGELFF.

The chain joins TRBV2 to TRBJ1-5; 12 bases are shared with TRBD1. Germline trimming cut 8 bases from V and 5 bases from J; bases unmatched to any gene: 1. CDR3 size: 13 residues. Germline V gives CDR1 SNHLY, CDR2 FYNNEI. The CDR3: CASGTGGHQPQHF. As DNA, the CDR3 is TGTGCCAGCGGGACAGGGGGCCATCAGCCCCAGCATTTT.

The chain is built from TRBV7-2 and TRBJ2-1; TRBD1 might be the D (6 bases). Looked up from germline, CDR1 is SGHTA and CDR2 is FQGNSA. V lost 1 base to trimming and J lost 0 bases, with 10 bases between them. The CDR3 length is 16 residues. The CDR3 region has the DNA TGTGCCAGCAGCTTAGTAGGGACAACCTCCTACAATGAGCAGTTCTTC. This encodes CASSLVGTTSYNEQFF.

The chain combines TRBV27 with TRBJ1-2; no clear D. The CDR3 is made up of 13 amino acids. CDR1 and CDR2 (germline): MNHEY, SMNVEV (reference sequence). V was cut by 2 bases and J by 4 bases, with 8 bases left in between. CDR3 sequence: CASSLGEGYGYTF. Written as DNA, the CDR3 is TGTGCCAGCAGTTTAGGGGAGGGCTATGGCTACACCTTC.

J is TRBJ2-7 and V is TRBV7-2, with 15 bases fitting TRBD2. V trimming: 4 bases; J trimming: 6 bases; junction bases outside the gene matches: 7. Germline V gene data show CDR1 as SGHTA and CDR2 as FQGNSA. The CDR3 has 16 residues. CDR3 sequence: CASSYRTSGRVSEQYF. CDR3 nucleotides: TGTGCCAGCAGCTACAGGACTAGCGGGAGGGTTAGCGAGCAGTACTTC.

V usage is TRBV5-1 and J usage is TRBJ2-7, with TRBD1 matching 11 bases. Germline V gives CDR1 SGHRS, CDR2 YFSETQ. Germline trimming cut 7 bases from V and 3 bases from J; bases unmatched to any gene: 12. The CDR3 contains 16 residues. CDR3 nucleotides: TGCGCCAGCGCGAGACCCGGGACAGGGGGACACTACGAGCAGTACTTC. Translated, it gives CASARPGTGGHYEQYF.

This clone was counted a single time. The J gene is TRBJ1-6, the V gene TRBV27; D is unclear. This CDR3 contains 15 residues. The germline CDR1 and CDR2 sequences are MNHEY and SMNVEV (reference sequence). Trimming cost V 2 bases and J 0 bases, with 5 bases left between them. CDR3 protein: CASSLKHSYNSPLHF. The CDR3, as DNA: TGTGCCAGCAGTTTAAAGCACTCCTATAATTCACCCCTCCACTTT.

The chain couples TRBV7-2 to TRBJ2-1, with 10 bases identical to TRBD2. Germline V gene lookup returns CDR1 SGHTA and CDR2 FQGNSA. The CDR3 contains 15 residues. J was trimmed by 11 bases and V by 0 bases; bases with no gene match: 7. The DNA of the CDR3 is TGTGCCAGCAGCTTAGCCTCTAGCGGGAGCCGAAAGCAGTTCTTC. It yields the protein CASSLASSGSRKQFF.

V gene TRBV6-5 combines with J gene TRBJ2-1, with 10 bases fitting TRBD2. J gave up 6 bases and V 6 bases, and 8 bases lay outside the gene matches. Germline assignment: CDR1 MNHEY and CDR2 SVGAGI. The CDR3 loop spans 15 amino acids. CDR3 nucleotide sequence: TGTGCCAGCAGAGCCCGGACTAGCGGAGTCAATGAGCAGTTCTTC. Protein: CASRARTSGVNEQFF.

Here the CDR3 reads CASRTSGMNEQFF. DNA of the CDR3: TGTGCCAGCAGGACTAGCGGGATGAATGAGCAGTTCTTC. This chain uses TRBV6-4 with TRBJ2-1; 11 bases are shared with TRBD2. After removal of 6 bases from V and 7 bases from J, the junction contained 2 bases not matched to a gene. The germline CDR1 and CDR2 sequences are MRHNA and SNTAGT. This CDR3 has 13 residues.

The chain employs TRBV7-9 and TRBJ2-1; 9 positions agree with TRBD2. Per the germline V gene, CDR1 is SEHNR and CDR2 is FQNEAQ (reference sequence). The CDR3 is made up of 18 amino acids. V gave up 4 bases and J gave up 5 bases; unmatched junction bases: 15. CDR3 DNA sequence: TGTGCCAGCAGCTCCCCGGGACTAGCCTCCTTCGGAAACAATGAGCAGTTCTTC. It specifies CASSSPGLASFGNNEQFF.

The chain carries TRBV2 and TRBJ2-1, with 12 bases fitting TRBD1. The CDR3 spans 16 residues. J lost 5 bases, V lost 5 bases, and 7 bases had no gene match. The germline gives CDR1 SNHLY, CDR2 FYNNEI. The CDR3: CASSRSRDRGHNEQFF. CDR3 in DNA: TGTGCCAGCAGTCGCTCCCGGGACAGGGGGCACAATGAGCAGTTCTTC.

In DNA, the CDR3 is TGTGCCAGCAGTCCCCTAGCGGGAGGGACCGGGGAGCTGTTTTTT. Translating it yields CASSPLAGGTGELFF. This chain uses TRBV6-2 or TRBV6-3 with TRBJ2-2; 12 nucleotides align to TRBD2. Germline-derived CDR1 and CDR2 are MNHEY and SVGEGT. The CDR3 is 15 amino acids. Germline trimming cut 5 bases from V and 5 bases from J; bases unmatched to any gene: 3.

This sequence joins TRBV24-1 and TRBJ2-5; TRBD1 matches 7 bases. In germline, CDR1 is KGHDR, CDR2 SFDVKD. The CDR3 is 15 residues long. Losses at the gene ends were 6 bases for V and 1 base for J; bases not matched to a gene: 7. As DNA, the CDR3 is TGTGCCACCAGTCGACCTGGACAGGTCCAAGAGACCCAGTACTTC. This codes for CATSRPGQVQETQYF.

This clone was counted a single time. The chain recombines TRBV27 with TRBJ1-4; 8 bases align to TRBD1. From germline, CDR1 is MNHEY and CDR2 SMNVEV (reference sequence). V was pared by 5 bases and J by 5 bases, with 7 bases of the junction left unmatched. The CDR3 extends over 15 amino acids. For the CDR3, the DNA is TGTGCCAGCAGTCCCTCGGACAGGGTAAATGAAAAACTGTTTTTT. Translation gives CASSPSDRVNEKLFF. Filled out from reference TRBV27 and TRBJ1-4, the complete variable domain reads EAQVTQNPRYLITVTGKKLTVTCSQNMNHEYMSWYRQDPGLGLRQIYYSMNVEVTDKGDVPEGYKVSRKEKRNFPLILESPSPNQTSLYFCASSPSDRVNEKLFFGSGTQLSVL.

This chain uses TRBV21-1 with TRBJ2-5; TRBD1 reflects the table's D call only, with no check against the DNA. TRBV21-1 is shown as a pseudogene. The CDR3 contains 15 residues. The CDR3 sequence is CASSKEPGFAETQYF. The DNA of the CDR3 is TGTGCCAGCAGCAAAGAGCCAGGGTTCGCGGAGACCCAGTACTTC.